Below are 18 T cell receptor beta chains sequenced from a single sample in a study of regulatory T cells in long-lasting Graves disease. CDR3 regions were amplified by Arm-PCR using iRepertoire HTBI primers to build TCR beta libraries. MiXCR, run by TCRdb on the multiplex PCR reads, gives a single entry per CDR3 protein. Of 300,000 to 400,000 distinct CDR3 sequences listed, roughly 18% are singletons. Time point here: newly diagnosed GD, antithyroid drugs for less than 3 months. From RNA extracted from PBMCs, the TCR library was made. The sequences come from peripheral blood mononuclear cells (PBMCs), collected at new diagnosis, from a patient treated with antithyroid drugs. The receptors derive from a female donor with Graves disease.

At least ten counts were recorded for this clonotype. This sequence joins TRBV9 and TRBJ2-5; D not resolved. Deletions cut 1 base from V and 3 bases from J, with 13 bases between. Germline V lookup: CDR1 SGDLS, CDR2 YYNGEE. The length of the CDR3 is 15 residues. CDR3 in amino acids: CASSVSDGGEETQYF. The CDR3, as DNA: TGTGCCAGCAGCGTAAGCGACGGTGGGGAAGAGACCCAGTACTTC.

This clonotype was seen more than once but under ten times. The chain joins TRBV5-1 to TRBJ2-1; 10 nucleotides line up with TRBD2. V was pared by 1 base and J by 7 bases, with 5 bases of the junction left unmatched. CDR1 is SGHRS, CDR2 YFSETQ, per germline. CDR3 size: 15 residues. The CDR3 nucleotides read TGCGCCAGCAGCTTGCTAGCGGGAGTTCGGAATGAGCAGTTCTTC. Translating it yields CASSLLAGVRNEQFF.

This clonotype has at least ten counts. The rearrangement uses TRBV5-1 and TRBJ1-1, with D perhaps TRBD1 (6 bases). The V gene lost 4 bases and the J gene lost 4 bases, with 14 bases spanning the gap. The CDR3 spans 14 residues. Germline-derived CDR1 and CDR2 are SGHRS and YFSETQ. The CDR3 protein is CASSTATGTTEAFF. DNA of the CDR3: TGCGCCAGCAGCACCGCTACAGGGACCACTGAAGCTTTCTTT.

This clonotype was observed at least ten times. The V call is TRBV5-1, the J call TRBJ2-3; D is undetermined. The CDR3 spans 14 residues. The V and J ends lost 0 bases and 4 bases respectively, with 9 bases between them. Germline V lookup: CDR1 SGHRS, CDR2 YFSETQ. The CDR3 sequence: CASSLGAAPDTQYF. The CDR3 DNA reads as TGCGCCAGCAGCTTGGGGGCGGCGCCAGATACGCAGTATTTT.

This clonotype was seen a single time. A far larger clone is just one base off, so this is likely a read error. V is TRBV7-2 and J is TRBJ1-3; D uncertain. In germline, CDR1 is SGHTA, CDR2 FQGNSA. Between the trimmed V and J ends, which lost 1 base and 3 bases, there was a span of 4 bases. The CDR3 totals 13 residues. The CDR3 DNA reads TGTGCCAGCAGCTTAGTAGTTGGAAACACCATATATTTT. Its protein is CASSLVVGNTIYF.

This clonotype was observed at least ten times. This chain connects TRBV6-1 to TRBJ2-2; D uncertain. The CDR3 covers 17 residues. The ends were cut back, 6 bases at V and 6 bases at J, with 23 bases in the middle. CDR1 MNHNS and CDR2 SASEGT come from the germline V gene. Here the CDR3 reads CASRPGEASPLAGELFF. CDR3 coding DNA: TGTGCCAGCAGACCAGGAGAGGCTTCCCCACTCGCCGGGGAGCTGTTTTTT.

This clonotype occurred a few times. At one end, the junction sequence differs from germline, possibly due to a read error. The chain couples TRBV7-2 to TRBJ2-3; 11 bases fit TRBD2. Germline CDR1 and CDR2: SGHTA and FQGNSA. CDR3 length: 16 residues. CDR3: CASNLAGGAGTDTQYF. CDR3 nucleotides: TGTGCCAGCAACTTAGCGGGGGGGGCGGGCACAGATACGCAGTATTTT.

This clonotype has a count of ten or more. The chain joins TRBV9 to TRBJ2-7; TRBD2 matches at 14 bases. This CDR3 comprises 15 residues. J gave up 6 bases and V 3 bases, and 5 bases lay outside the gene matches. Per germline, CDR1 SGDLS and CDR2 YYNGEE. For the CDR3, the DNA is TGTGCCAGCAGCGCCTACGGGACTAGCGGGAGCGAGCAGTACTTC. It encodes CASSAYGTSGSEQYF.

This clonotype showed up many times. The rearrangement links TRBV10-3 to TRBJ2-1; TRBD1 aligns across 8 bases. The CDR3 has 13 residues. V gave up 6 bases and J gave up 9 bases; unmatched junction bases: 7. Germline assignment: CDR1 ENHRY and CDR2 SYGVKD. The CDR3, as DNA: TGTGCCATCAGCGAGGGACAGGTTGGTGAGCAGTTCTTC. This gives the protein CAISEGQVGEQFF.

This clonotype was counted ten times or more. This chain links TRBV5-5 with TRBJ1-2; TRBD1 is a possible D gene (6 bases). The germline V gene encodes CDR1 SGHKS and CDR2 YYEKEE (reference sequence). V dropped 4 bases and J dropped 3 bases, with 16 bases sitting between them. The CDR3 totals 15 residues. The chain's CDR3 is CASSGTVDSYYGYTF. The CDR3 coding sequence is TGTGCCAGCAGCGGAACCGTGGACAGTTACTATGGCTACACCTTC.

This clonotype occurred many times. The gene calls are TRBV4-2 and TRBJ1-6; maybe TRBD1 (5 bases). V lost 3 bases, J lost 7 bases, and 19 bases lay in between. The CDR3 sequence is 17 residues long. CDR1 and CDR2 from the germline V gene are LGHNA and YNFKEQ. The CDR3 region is CASSQLTLPGPNSPLHF. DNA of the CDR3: TGTGCCAGCAGCCAGCTAACCCTGCCGGGACCCAATTCACCCCTCCACTTT.

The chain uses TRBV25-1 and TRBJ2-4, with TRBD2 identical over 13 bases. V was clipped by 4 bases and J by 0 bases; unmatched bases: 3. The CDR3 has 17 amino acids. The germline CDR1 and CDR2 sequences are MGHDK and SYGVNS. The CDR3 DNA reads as TGTGCCAGCAGTGCCCGGACTAGCGGGAGAGCCAAAAACATTCAGTACTTC. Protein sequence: CASSARTSGRAKNIQYF.

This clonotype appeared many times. In nucleotides, the CDR3 is TGTGCCAGTAGTATGGAGGGGGGATTATCCTACGAGCAGTACTTC. Its protein product is CASSMEGGLSYEQYF. The chain is built from TRBV19 and TRBJ2-7, with D perhaps assigned TRBD1 or TRBD2 (6 bases each). This CDR3 is built from 15 residues. V was cut by 3 bases and J by 1 base, with 13 bases left in between. Germline lookup yields CDR1 LNHDA and CDR2 SQIVND (reference sequence).

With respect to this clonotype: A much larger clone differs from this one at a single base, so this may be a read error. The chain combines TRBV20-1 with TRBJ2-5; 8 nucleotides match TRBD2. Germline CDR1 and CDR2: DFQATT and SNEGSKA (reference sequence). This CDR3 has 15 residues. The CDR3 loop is CSARVTLAGLETEYF. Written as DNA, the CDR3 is TGCAGTGCTAGGGTTACCTTAGCGGGACTGGAGACCGAGTACTTC.

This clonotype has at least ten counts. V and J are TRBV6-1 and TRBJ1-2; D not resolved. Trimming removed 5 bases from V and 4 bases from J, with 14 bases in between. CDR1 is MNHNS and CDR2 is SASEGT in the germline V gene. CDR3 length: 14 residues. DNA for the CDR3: TGTGCCAGCAGTAACCGGGGATTGGGCTATGGCTACACCTTC. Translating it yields CASSNRGLGYGYTF.

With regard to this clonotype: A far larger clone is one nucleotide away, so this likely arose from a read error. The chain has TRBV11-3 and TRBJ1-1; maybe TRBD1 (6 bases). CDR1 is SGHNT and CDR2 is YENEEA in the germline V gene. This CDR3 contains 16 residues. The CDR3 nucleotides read TGTGCCAACAGCGATCTCGGGGGGGGCCTGAACACTGAAGCTTTCTTT. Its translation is CANSDLGGGLNTEAFF.

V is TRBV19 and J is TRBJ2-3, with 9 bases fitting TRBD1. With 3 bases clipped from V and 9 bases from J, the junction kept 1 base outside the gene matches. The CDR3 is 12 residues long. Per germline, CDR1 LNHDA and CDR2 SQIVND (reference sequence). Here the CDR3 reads CASSIDRGTQYF. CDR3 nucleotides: TGTGCCAGTAGTATTGACAGGGGGACGCAGTATTTT. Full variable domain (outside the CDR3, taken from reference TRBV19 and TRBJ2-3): DGGITQSPKYLFRKEGQNVTLSCEQNLNHDAMYWYRQDPGQGLRLIYYSQIVNDFQKGDIAEGYSVSREKKESFPLTVTSAQKNPTAFYLCASSIDRGTQYFGPGTRLTVL.

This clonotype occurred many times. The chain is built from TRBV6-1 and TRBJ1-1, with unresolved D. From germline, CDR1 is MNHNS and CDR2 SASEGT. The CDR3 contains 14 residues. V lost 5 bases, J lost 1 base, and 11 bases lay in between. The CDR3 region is CASSTEVQNTEAFF. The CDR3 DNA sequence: TGTGCCAGCAGTACTGAGGTCCAGAACACTGAAGCTTTCTTT.